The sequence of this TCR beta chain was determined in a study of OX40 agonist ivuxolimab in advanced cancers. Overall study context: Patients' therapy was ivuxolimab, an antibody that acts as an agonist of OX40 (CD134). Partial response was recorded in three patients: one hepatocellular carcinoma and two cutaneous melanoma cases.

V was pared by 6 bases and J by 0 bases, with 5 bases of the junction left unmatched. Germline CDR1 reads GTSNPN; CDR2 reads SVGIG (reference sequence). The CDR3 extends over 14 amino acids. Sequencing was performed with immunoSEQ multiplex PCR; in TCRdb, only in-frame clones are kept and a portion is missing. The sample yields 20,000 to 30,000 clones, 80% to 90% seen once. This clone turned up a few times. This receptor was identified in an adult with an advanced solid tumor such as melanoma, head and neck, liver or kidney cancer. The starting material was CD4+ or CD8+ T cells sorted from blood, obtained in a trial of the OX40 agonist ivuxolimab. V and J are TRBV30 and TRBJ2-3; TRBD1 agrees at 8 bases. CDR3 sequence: CACRTGLSTDTQYF. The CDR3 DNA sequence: TGTGCCTGCCGGACAGGGTTAAGCACAGATACGCAGTATTTT.